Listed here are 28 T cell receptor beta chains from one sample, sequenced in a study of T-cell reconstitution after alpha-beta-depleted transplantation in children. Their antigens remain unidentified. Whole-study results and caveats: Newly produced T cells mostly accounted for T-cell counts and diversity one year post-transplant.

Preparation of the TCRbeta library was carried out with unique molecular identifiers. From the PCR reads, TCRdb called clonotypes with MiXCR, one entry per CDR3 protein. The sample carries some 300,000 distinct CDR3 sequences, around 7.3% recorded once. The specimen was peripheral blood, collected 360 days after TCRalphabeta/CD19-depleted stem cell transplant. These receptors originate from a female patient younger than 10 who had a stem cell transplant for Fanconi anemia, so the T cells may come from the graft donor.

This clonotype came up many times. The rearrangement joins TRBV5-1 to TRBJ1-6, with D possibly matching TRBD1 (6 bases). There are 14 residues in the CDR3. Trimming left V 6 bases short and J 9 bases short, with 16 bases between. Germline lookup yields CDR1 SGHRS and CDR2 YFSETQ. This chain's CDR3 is CASKGLGATSPLHF. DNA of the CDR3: TGCGCCAGCAAAGGGTTGGGGGCTACTTCACCCCTCCACTTT.

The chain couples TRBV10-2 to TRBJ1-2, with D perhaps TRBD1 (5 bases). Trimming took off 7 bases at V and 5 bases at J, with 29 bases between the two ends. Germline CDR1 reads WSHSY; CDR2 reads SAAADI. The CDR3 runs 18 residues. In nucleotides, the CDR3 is TGCGCCAGCACCTCGCGGGGCAGGATGAATAATGTATGGTATGGCTACACCTTC. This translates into CASTSRGRMNNVWYGYTF.

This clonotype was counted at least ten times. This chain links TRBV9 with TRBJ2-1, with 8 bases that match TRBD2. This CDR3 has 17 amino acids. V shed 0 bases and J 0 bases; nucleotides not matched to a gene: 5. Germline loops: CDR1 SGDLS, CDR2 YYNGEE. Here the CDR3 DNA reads TGTGCCAGCAGCGTAGTCCCAGCGGGAGTCTCCTACAATGAGCAGTTCTTC. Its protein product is CASSVVPAGVSYNEQFF.

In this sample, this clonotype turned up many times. Here the CDR3 reads CSVEVGTGGFTEAFF. CDR3 DNA sequence: TGCAGCGTTGAAGTTGGGACAGGGGGCTTCACTGAAGCTTTCTTT. The V gene is TRBV29-1, the J gene TRBJ1-1, with 12 bases that match TRBD1. The length of the CDR3 is 15 residues. After removal of 1 base from V and 4 bases from J, the junction contained 4 bases not matched to a gene. Germline CDR1 reads SQVTM; CDR2 reads ANQGSEA. Filled out from reference TRBV29-1 and TRBJ1-1, the complete variable domain reads SAVISQKPSRDICQRGTSLTIQCQVDSQVTMMFWYRQQPGQSLTLIATANQGSEATYESGFVIDKFPISRPNLTFSTLTVSNMSPEDSSIYLCSVEVGTGGFTEAFFGQGTRLTVV.

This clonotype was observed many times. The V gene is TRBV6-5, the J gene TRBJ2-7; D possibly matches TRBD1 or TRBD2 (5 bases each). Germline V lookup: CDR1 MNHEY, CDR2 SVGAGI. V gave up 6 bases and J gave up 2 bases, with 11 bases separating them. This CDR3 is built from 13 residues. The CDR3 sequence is CASRAGSTYEQYF. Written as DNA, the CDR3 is TGTGCCAGCAGAGCAGGGAGCACCTACGAGCAGTACTTC.

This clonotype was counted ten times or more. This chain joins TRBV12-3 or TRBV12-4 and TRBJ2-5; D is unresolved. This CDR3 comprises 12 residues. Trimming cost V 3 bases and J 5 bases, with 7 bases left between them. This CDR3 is CASSFDRETQYF. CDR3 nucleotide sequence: TGTGCCAGCAGTTTCGATCGGGAGACCCAGTACTTC.

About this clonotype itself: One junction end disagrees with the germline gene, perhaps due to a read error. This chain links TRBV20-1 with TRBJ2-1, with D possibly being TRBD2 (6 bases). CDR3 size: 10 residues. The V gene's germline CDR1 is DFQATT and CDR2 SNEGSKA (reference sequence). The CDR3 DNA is TGCAGTGCTTCCGCGGGGCATAGGGTCTTC. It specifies CSASAGHRVF.

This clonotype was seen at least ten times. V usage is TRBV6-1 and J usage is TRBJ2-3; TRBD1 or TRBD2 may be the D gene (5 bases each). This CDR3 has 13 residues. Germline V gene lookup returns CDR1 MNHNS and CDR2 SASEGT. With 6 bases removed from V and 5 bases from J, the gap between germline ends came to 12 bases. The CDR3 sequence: CASSRTGRDTQYF. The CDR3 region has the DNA TGTGCCAGCAGCCGCACGGGGCGAGATACGCAGTATTTT.

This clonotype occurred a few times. In nucleotides, the CDR3 is TGTGCCAGCAGCCAAACGGACGCCGGGGAGCTGTTTTTT. The encoded protein is CASSQTDAGELFF. The V call is TRBV3-1, the J call TRBJ2-2; D not resolved. The length of the CDR3 is 13 residues. Germline CDR1 reads LGHDT; CDR2 reads YNNKEL (reference sequence). Trimming took 2 bases from V and 6 from J, leaving 7 bases between them. The full variable domain, in which reference TRBV3-1 and TRBJ2-2 provide the parts outside the CDR3, is DTAVSQTPKYLVTQMGNDKSIKCEQNLGHDTMYWYKQDSKKFLKIMFSYNNKELIINETVPNRFSPKSPDKAHLNLHINSLELGDSAVYFCASSQTDAGELFFGEGSRLTVL.

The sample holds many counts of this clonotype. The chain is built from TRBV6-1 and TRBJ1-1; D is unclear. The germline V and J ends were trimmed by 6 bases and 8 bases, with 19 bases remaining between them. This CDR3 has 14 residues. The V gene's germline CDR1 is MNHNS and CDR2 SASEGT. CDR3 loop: CASSSPTAGNEAFF. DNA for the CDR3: TGTGCCAGCAGCTCCCCGACCGCGGGGAACGAAGCTTTCTTT.

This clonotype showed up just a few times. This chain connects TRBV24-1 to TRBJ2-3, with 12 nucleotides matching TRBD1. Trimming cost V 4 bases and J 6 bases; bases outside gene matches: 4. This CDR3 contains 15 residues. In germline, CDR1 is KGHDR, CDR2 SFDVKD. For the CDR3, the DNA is TGTGCCACCAGTGACTCCGGGACAGGGGGCGATACGCAGTATTTT. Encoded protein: CATSDSGTGGDTQYF.

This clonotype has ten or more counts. This CDR3 is CAIRVGGTTDTQYF. CDR3 sequence (DNA): TGTGCCATCAGAGTCGGGGGGACCACAGATACGCAGTATTTT. The chain carries TRBV10-3 and TRBJ2-3; 7 bases align to TRBD2. This CDR3 is 14 amino acids long. V lost 6 bases and J lost 2; bases outside the gene matches: 5. The germline V gene encodes CDR1 ENHRY and CDR2 SYGVKD.

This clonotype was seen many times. The CDR3 DNA follows: TGTGCCAGCAGTTTCGGGACAGGGGGCCGGGGCTACACCTTC. Protein: CASSFGTGGRGYTF. The chain couples TRBV12-3 or TRBV12-4 to TRBJ1-2, with TRBD1 matching 12 bases. V was clipped by 3 bases and J by 8 bases; unmatched bases: 4. The CDR3 is 14 amino acids.

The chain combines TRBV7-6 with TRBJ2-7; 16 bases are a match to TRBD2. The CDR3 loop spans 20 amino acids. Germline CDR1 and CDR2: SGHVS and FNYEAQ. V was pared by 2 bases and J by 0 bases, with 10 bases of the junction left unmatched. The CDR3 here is CASSLFGRGLAGGPSYEQYF. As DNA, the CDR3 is TGTGCCAGCAGCTTATTCGGAAGGGGACTAGCGGGAGGGCCCTCCTACGAGCAGTACTTC.

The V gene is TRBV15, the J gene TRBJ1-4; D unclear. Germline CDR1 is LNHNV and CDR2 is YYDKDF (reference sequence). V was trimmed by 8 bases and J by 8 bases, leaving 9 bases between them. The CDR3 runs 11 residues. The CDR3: CATLGREKLFF. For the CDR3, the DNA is TGTGCCACCTTGGGAAGGGAAAAACTGTTTTTT.

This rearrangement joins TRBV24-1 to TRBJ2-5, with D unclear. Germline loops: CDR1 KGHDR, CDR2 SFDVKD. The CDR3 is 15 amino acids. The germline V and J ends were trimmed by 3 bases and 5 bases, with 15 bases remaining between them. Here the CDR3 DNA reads TGTGCCACCAGTGATGCCCGAGGTGGGGTGGAGACCCAGTACTTC. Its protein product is CATSDARGGVETQYF.

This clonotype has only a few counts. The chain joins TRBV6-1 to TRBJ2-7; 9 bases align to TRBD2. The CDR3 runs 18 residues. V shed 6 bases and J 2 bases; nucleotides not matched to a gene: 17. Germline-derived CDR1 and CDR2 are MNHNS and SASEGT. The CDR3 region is CASSQWASGTPEAYEQYF. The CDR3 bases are TGTGCCAGCAGCCAGTGGGCTAGCGGGACCCCTGAAGCCTACGAGCAGTACTTC.

CDR3 sequence (DNA): TGTGCCAGCAGCTTAGGGGGTTTGGTGATCCACGAGCAGTACTTC. It specifies CASSLGGLVIHEQYF. The rearrangement links TRBV11-2 to TRBJ2-7; D is undetermined. With 1 base removed from V and 5 bases from J, the gap between germline ends came to 15 bases. The CDR3 length is 15 residues. Germline lookup yields CDR1 SGHAT and CDR2 FQNNGV.

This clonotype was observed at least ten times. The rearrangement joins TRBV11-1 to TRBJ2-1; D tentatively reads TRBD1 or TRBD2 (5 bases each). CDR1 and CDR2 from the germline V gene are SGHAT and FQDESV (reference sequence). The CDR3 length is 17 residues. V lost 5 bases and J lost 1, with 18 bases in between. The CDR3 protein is CASSDGAGRMSYNEQFF. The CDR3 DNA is TGTGCCAGCAGCGACGGGGCAGGGAGAATGTCCTACAATGAGCAGTTCTTC.

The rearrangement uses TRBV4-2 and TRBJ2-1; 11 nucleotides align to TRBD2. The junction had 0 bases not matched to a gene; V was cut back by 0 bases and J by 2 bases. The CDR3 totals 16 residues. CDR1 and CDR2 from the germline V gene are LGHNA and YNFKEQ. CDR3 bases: TGTGCCAGCAGCCAAGATAGCGGGGGGGCCTACAATGAGCAGTTCTTC. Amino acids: CASSQDSGGAYNEQFF.

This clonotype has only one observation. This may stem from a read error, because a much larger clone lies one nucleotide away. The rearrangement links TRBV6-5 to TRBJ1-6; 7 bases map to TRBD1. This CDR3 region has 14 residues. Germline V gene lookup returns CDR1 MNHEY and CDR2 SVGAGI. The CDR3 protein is CASSYSGGDSPFHF. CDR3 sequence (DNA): TGTGCCAGCAGTTACTCAGGGGGCGATTCACCCTTCCACTTT.

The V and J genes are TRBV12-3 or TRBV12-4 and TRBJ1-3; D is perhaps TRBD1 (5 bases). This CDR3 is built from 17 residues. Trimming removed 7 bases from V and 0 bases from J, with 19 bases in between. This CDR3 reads CASILIGLGGSGNTIYF. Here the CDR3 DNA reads TGTGCCAGCATTCTCATTGGTCTCGGGGGCTCTGGAAACACCATATATTTT.

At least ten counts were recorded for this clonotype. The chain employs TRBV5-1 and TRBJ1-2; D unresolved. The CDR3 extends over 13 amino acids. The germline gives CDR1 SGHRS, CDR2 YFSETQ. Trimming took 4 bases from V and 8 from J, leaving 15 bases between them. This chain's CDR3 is CASSAGELEGYTF. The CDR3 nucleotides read TGCGCCAGCAGCGCTGGGGAGTTAGAAGGCTACACCTTC.

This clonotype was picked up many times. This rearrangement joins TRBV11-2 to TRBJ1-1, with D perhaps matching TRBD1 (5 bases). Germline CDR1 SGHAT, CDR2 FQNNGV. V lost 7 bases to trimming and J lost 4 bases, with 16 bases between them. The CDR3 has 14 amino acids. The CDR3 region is CASNPRVGGTEAFF. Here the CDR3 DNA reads TGTGCCAGCAACCCGCGGGTGGGGGGCACTGAAGCTTTCTTT.

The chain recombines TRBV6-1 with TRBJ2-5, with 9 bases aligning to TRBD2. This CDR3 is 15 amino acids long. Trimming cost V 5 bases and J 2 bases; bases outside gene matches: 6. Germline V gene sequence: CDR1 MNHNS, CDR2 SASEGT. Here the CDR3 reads CASSRPLAGQETQYF. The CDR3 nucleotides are TGTGCCAGCAGTCGGCCACTAGCGGGTCAAGAGACCCAGTACTTC.

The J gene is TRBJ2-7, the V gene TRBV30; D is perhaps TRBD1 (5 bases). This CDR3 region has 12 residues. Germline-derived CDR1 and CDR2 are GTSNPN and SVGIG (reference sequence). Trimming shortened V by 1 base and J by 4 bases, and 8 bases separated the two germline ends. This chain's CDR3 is CAWSGQGYEQYF. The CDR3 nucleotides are TGTGCCTGGAGTGGCCAGGGTTACGAGCAGTACTTC.

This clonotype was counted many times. Written as DNA, the CDR3 is TGTGCCAGCAATCTCAGGGGTTGGACTGAAGCTTTCTTT. As protein: CASNLRGWTEAFF. The J gene is TRBJ1-1, the V gene TRBV12-3 or TRBV12-4; tentatively, D is TRBD1 (6 bases). The CDR3 contains 13 residues. V was shortened by 7 bases and J by 5 bases, with 14 bases between the two germline ends.

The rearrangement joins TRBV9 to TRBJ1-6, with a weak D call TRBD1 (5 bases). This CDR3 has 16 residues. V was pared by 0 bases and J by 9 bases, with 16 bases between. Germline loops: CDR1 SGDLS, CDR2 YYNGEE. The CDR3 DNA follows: TGTGCCAGCAGCGTAGATTTGGGGCAGGGTGGTTCACCCCTCCACTTT. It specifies CASSVDLGQGGSPLHF.